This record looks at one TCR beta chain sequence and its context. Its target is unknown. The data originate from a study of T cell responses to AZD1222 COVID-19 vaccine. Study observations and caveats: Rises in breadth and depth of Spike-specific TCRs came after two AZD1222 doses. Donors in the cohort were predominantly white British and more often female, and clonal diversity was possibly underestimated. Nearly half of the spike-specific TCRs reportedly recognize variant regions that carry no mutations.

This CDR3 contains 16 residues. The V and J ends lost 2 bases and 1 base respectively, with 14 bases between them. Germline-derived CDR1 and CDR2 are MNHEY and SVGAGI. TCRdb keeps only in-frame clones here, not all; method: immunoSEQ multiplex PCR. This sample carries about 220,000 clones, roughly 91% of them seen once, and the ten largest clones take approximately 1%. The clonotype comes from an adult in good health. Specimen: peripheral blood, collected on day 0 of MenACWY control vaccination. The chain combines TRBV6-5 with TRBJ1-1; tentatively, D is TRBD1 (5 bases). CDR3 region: CASSYGATPGNTEAFF. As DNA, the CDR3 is TGTGCCAGCAGTTACGGGGCCACTCCAGGGAACACTGAAGCTTTCTTT.